Each of the 29 T cell receptor beta chains below was sequenced from the same sample in a study of prognosis after radiotherapy for stage I lung cancer. Amplicons of TCR beta CDR3 were generated from genomic DNA by two-round multiplex PCR. Primers were specific to each TRBV and TRBJ gene in first-round PCR. In TCRdb, the multiplex PCR reads were re-called with MiXCR into one record per CDR3 protein. The table records 27,000 or so distinct CDR3 sequences, about 41% of them present only once. The input for sequencing was PBMCs, taken before or after stereotactic body radiation therapy (not recorded which). Source of these receptors: a donor aged 50 or older with non-small cell lung cancer.

There are many counts of this clonotype. The chain recombines TRBV6-5 with TRBJ2-3; 7 nucleotides line up with TRBD2. The CDR3 consists of 16 residues. CDR1 is MNHEY, CDR2 SVGAGI, per germline. The ends lost 3 bases at V and 1 base at J; junction bases unmatched: 7. This CDR3 is CASSYAPSGGTDTQYF. In DNA, the CDR3 is TGTGCCAGCAGTTATGCGCCTAGCGGAGGCACAGATACGCAGTATTTT.

This clonotype appeared many times. The chain recombines TRBV29-1 with TRBJ2-2, with 8 bases aligning to TRBD1. The CDR3 runs to 12 residues. Germline V CDR1 and CDR2: SQVTM, ANQGSEA. V dropped 6 bases and J dropped 4; count of bases not matched to a gene: 1. This chain's CDR3 is CSVDRGTGELFF. As DNA, the CDR3 is TGCAGCGTAGACAGGGGCACCGGGGAGCTGTTTTTT.

A note on this clonotype: A far larger clone is one nucleotide away, so this likely arose from a read error. CDR3 in DNA: TGTGCCAGCAGTTACGGCGGGGATGCGAACACCTGGGAGCTGTTTTTT. It translates to CASSYGGDANTWELFF. The V call is TRBV6-9, the J call TRBJ2-2, with D maybe TRBD2 (6 bases). Per the germline V gene, CDR1 is MNHGY and CDR2 is SVAAGI. The CDR3 spans 16 residues.

This clonotype was picked up many times. This chain joins TRBV5-4 and TRBJ2-3; TRBD2 matches at 15 bases. The CDR3 length is 18 residues. Trimming at V came to 4 bases and at J to 0 bases, leaving 6 bases not matched to a gene. The germline V gene has CDR1 SGHNT and CDR2 YYREEE (reference sequence). CDR3 amino acids: CASSLPGLAGGSTDTQYF. CDR3 nucleotide sequence: TGTGCCAGCAGCCTTCCGGGACTAGCGGGGGGTAGCACAGATACGCAGTATTTT.

This clonotype was counted many times. This chain connects TRBV6-1 to TRBJ2-5; 8 bases align to TRBD1. This CDR3 is built from 14 residues. Looked up from germline, CDR1 is MNHNS and CDR2 is SASEGT. Trimming cost V 6 bases and J 2 bases; bases outside gene matches: 5. The CDR3 loop is CASRRTGPQETQYF. The DNA for the CDR3 is TGTGCCAGCAGAAGGACAGGGCCTCAAGAGACCCAGTACTTC.

On this clonotype: A single base is all that separates this from a far larger clone, so a read error is likely. The V call is TRBV6-4, the J call TRBJ1-3; no reliable D call. The CDR3 has 15 amino acids. Between the trimmed V and J ends, which lost 8 bases and 1 base, there was a span of 15 bases. The germline V gene encodes CDR1 MRHNA and CDR2 SNTAGT. Here the CDR3 reads CASARLQRSGNTIYF. CDR3 nucleotide sequence: TGTGCCAGCGCGCGATTACAGCGGTCTGGAAACACCATATATTTT.

This clonotype has a count of ten or more. The V call is TRBV11-2, the J call TRBJ2-5, with TRBD2 matching over 8 bases. Per germline, CDR1 SGHAT and CDR2 FQNNGV. The trim removed 3 bases at V and 2 bases at J, leaving 14 bases unmatched. The length of the CDR3 is 18 residues. The CDR3: CASSFTGGASGDQETQYF. The CDR3 DNA is TGTGCCAGCAGCTTTACGGGGGGGGCAAGTGGGGATCAAGAGACCCAGTACTTC.

This rearrangement joins TRBV6-2 or TRBV6-3 to TRBJ2-7; tentative D call: TRBD1 (5 bases). CDR3 length equals 13 residues. V lost 10 bases and J 6 bases, leaving 19 bases between the germline ends. The germline gives CDR1 MNHEY, CDR2 SVGEGT. CDR3: CAIRNPWGGEQYF. CDR3 in DNA: TGTGCCATCAGAAACCCATGGGGCGGCGAGCAGTACTTC.

This clonotype was observed at least ten times. The gene calls are TRBV6-2 or TRBV6-3 and TRBJ2-5; TRBD2 might be the D (6 bases). Germline CDR1 and CDR2: MNHEY and SVGEGT. CDR3 length equals 13 residues. Trimming pared 6 bases from V and 2 bases from J, leaving 10 bases between. The CDR3 sequence: CASRRGLQETQYF. The CDR3 DNA is TGTGCCAGCAGGAGGGGACTTCAAGAGACCCAGTACTTC.

This chain uses TRBV5-1 with TRBJ2-7; 11 bases fit TRBD2. The CDR3 length is 15 residues. Trimming at V came to 4 bases and at J to 6 bases, leaving 9 bases not matched to a gene. Germline V lookup: CDR1 SGHRS, CDR2 YFSETQ. The DNA for the CDR3 is TGCGCCAGCAGCATACTAGCGGGAGATCCCTCCGAGCAGTACTTC. It yields the protein CASSILAGDPSEQYF. Based on the CDR3 plus reference TRBV5-1 and TRBJ2-7, the full variable domain is KAGVTQTPRYLIKTRGQQVTLSCSPISGHRSVSWYQQTPGQGLQFLFEYFSETQRNKGNFPGRFSGRQFSNSRSEMNVSTLELGDSALYLCASSILAGDPSEQYFGPGTRLTVT.

The chain couples TRBV20-1 to TRBJ1-1; 7 bases line up with TRBD1. Looked up from germline, CDR1 is DFQATT and CDR2 is SNEGSKA (reference sequence). The CDR3 is made up of 13 amino acids. As DNA, the CDR3 is TGCAGCCCTGGGGGGACAGTGAACACTGAAGCTTTCTTT. Protein sequence: CSPGGTVNTEAFF.

The chain recombines TRBV27 with TRBJ2-1, with 11 bases matching TRBD2. The germline V gene encodes CDR1 MNHEY and CDR2 SMNVEV (reference sequence). V shed 6 bases and J 10 bases; nucleotides not matched to a gene: 14. The CDR3 has 16 amino acids. Written as DNA, the CDR3 is TGTGCCAGCAGACTCATGGGACTAGCGGAAGAATACGAGCAGTTCTTC. Its protein product is CASRLMGLAEEYEQFF.

This clonotype appeared many times. V usage is TRBV7-9 and J usage is TRBJ2-5; 13 nucleotides agree with TRBD2. Per germline, CDR1 SEHNR and CDR2 FQNEAQ (reference sequence). The J segment lost 5 bases and the V segment lost 4 bases, leaving 4 bases of the junction unmatched. CDR3 size: 15 residues. CDR3 amino acids: CASSSGTSGVETQYF. In DNA, the CDR3 is TGTGCCAGCAGCTCCGGGACTAGCGGGGTGGAGACCCAGTACTTC. Full variable domain (missing parts from reference TRBV7-9 and TRBJ2-5): DTGVSQNPRHKITKRGQNVTFRCDPISEHNRLYWYRQTLGQGPEFLTYFQNEAQLEKSRLLSDRFSAERPKGSFSTLEIQRTEQGDSAMYLCASSSGTSGVETQYFGPGTRLLVL.

The chain employs TRBV6-2 or TRBV6-3 and TRBJ2-2; D is perhaps TRBD2 (5 bases). CDR1 is MNHEY and CDR2 is SVGEGT in the germline V gene. The CDR3 has 16 amino acids. V lost 2 bases, J lost 1 base, and 11 bases lay in between. This chain's CDR3 is CASSYGGYVNTGELFF. CDR3 DNA: TGTGCCAGCAGTTACGGCGGGTATGTGAACACCGGGGAGCTGTTTTTT.

This clonotype was counted many times. The DNA of the CDR3 is TGTGCCAGCAGCGATGTCGTCCCGGGGGGCCCACAGGGCTACACCTTC. It translates to CASSDVVPGGPQGYTF. This rearrangement joins TRBV3-1 to TRBJ1-2, with D perhaps matching TRBD1 (6 bases). Trimming pared 5 bases from V and 8 bases from J, leaving 24 bases between. CDR1 is LGHDT, CDR2 YNNKEL, per germline (reference sequence). The CDR3 is 16 residues long.

The sample holds many counts of this clonotype. The CDR3 region has the DNA TGTGCCAGCAGCCCCTTAGCGGGGGGGGACGAGCAGTACTTC. Amino acid sequence: CASSPLAGGDEQYF. The chain couples TRBV7-6 to TRBJ2-7; TRBD2 agrees at 11 bases. This CDR3 is built from 14 residues. Germline CDR1 is SGHVS and CDR2 is FNYEAQ. V lost 5 bases, J lost 5 bases, and 5 bases stayed unmatched. Full variable domain (rest looked up from reference TRBV7-6 and TRBJ2-7): GAGVSQSPRYKVTKRGQDVALRCDPISGHVSLYWYRQALGQGPEFLTYFNYEAQQDKSGLPNDRFSAERPEGSISTLTIQRTEQRDSAMYRCASSPLAGGDEQYFGPGTRLTVT.

This clonotype was counted at least ten times. This sequence joins TRBV30 and TRBJ2-2; D may be TRBD2 (5 bases). The CDR3 contains 14 residues. Trimming pared 6 bases from V and 0 bases from J, leaving 11 bases between. CDR1 GTSNPN and CDR2 SVGIG come from the germline V gene (reference sequence). CDR3 in amino acids: CACLAEANTGELFF. For the CDR3, the DNA is TGTGCCTGTCTAGCAGAAGCGAACACCGGGGAGCTGTTTTTT.

By proportion, this clonotype is medium-sized. V is TRBV7-2 and J is TRBJ2-2; unclear D gene. Germline V gene data show CDR1 as SGHTA and CDR2 as FQGNSA. V was clipped by 4 bases and J by 6 bases, with 9 bases between them. The CDR3 totals 13 residues. The CDR3: CASSSVRSGELFF. CDR3 in DNA: TGTGCCAGCAGCTCAGTAAGGTCCGGGGAGCTGTTTTTT. The entire variable domain, with the rest obtained from reference TRBV7-2 and TRBJ2-2, is as follows: GAGVSQSPSNKVTEKGKDVELRCDPISGHTALYWYRQSLGQGLEFLIYFQGNSAPDKSGLPSDRFSAERTGGSVSTLTIQRTQQEDSAVYLCASSSVRSGELFFGEGSRLTVL.

About this clonotype itself: One base away lies a much larger clone, so this may be a sequencing read error. The chain combines TRBV5-1 with TRBJ2-6, with D unresolved. The ends were cut back, 3 bases at V and 0 bases at J, with 7 bases in the middle. This CDR3 has 15 amino acids. Germline V lookup: CDR1 SGHRS, CDR2 YFSETQ. Written as DNA, the CDR3 is TGCGCCAGCAGCTGGGCCGTCTCTGGGGCCAACGTCCTGACTTTC. It yields the protein CASSWAVSGANVLTF.

DNA for the CDR3: TGTGCCAGCTCTAGCGGGAGACCGAAGCAGTACTTC. It is translated as CASSSGRPKQYF. The chain has TRBV6-2 or TRBV6-3 and TRBJ2-7, with 10 positions matching TRBD2. The CDR3 contains 12 residues. The junction had 6 bases not matched to a gene; V was cut back by 8 bases and J by 8 bases. Germline loops: CDR1 MNHEY, CDR2 SVGEGT.

As to this clonotype: A much larger clone differs by one base, so this may be a read error. This chain's CDR3 is CASSYLEETQYF. The CDR3 nucleotides are TGTGCCAGCAGTTACTTGGAGGAGACCCAGTACTTC. V and J are TRBV6-5 and TRBJ2-5; no reliable D call. Trimming removed 1 base at V and 5 bases at J, with 5 bases between. The length of the CDR3 is 12 residues. CDR1 and CDR2 from the germline V gene are MNHEY and SVGAGI.

This clonotype has ten or more counts. The V gene is TRBV5-1, the J gene TRBJ2-1; 8 bases line up with TRBD2. With V trimmed by 0 bases and J by 10 bases, 9 bases remained unmatched. Germline V lookup: CDR1 SGHRS, CDR2 YFSETQ. There are 15 residues in the CDR3. The CDR3 nucleotides are TGCGCCAGCAGCTTGGCACCGGGAGGGGGAGGCGAGCAGTTCTTC. It yields the protein CASSLAPGGGGEQFF.

In its sample, this clonotype is medium-sized (0.01 to 0.1%). V is TRBV4-2 and J is TRBJ1-4, with 8 bases identical to TRBD1. Germline CDR1 and CDR2: LGHNA and YNFKEQ. V shed 4 bases, J shed 8 bases, and the junction held 9 bases outside the gene matches. This CDR3 contains 15 residues. The DNA for the CDR3 is TGTGCCAGCAGCCTAGAAAGGGCAGGGGGCGAAAAACTGTTTTTT. This sequence encodes CASSLERAGGEKLFF.

Of note for this clonotype: A far larger clone differs by one base, so this is likely a read error. The CDR3 reads CARSLSSTERGNEQFF. In DNA, the CDR3 is TGTGCCAGAAGCTTGAGCTCCACCGAACGTGGGAATGAGCAGTTCTTC. V usage is TRBV7-3 and J usage is TRBJ2-1; D is undetermined. Germline loops: CDR1 SGHTA, CDR2 FQGTGA. The CDR3 contains 16 residues.

The chain couples TRBV3-1 to TRBJ1-3; 8 positions match TRBD1. The V and J ends lost 1 base and 0 bases, in that order; junction bases with no gene match: 5. This CDR3 region has 17 residues. CDR1 is LGHDT and CDR2 is YNNKEL in the germline V gene (reference sequence). The CDR3 coding sequence is TGTGCCAGCAGCCAAGGGAGACAGGGGAGCTCTGGAAACACCATATATTTT. Amino acid sequence: CASSQGRQGSSGNTIYF. The variable domain in full, completed from reference TRBV3-1 and TRBJ1-3, reads DTAVSQTPKYLVTQMGNDKSIKCEQNLGHDTMYWYKQDSKKFLKIMFSYNNKELIINETVPNRFSPKSPDKAHLNLHINSLELGDSAVYFCASSQGRQGSSGNTIYFGEGSWLTVV.

The rearrangement uses TRBV7-2 and TRBJ1-3; unclear D gene. V dropped 0 bases and J dropped 2 bases, with 8 bases sitting between them. Germline CDR1 SGHTA, CDR2 FQGNSA. This CDR3 has 15 residues. Written as DNA, the CDR3 is TGTGCCAGCAGCTTAGCGTCGACCACTGGAAACACCATATATTTT. Protein product: CASSLASTTGNTIYF.

This clonotype was observed many times. The J gene is TRBJ2-2, the V gene TRBV19; D is ambiguous. V lost 6 bases and J 3 bases, leaving 14 bases between the germline ends. CDR1 LNHDA and CDR2 SQIVND come from the germline V gene (reference sequence). CDR3 length: 15 residues. CDR3 nucleotides: TGTGCCAGTAGGTTGCCAGGTCGTTACACCGGGGAGCTGTTTTTT. Amino acids: CASRLPGRYTGELFF.

This clonotype was recorded only once. V gene TRBV20-1 combines with J gene TRBJ1-2, with D hard to call. The CDR3 length is 11 residues. The V gene lost 3 bases and the J gene lost 8 bases, with 10 bases spanning the gap. Germline loops: CDR1 DFQATT, CDR2 SNEGSKA (reference sequence). CDR3 nucleotides: TGCAGTGCTAGCGCCCCTGAGGGCTACACCTTC. Encoded protein: CSASAPEGYTF.

The genes are TRBV12-3 or TRBV12-4 and TRBJ2-1, with a possible D match to TRBD2 (5 bases). V was clipped by 3 bases and J by 12 bases, with 9 bases between them. This CDR3 contains 11 residues. This CDR3 is CASSLARGQFF. The CDR3 DNA reads as TGTGCCAGCAGTTTGGCTCGGGGGCAGTTCTTC.